The 4 T cell receptor beta chains in this list originate from one sample, sequenced in a study of blood T cell repertoires in COVID-19. Some clones are missing from TCRdb's copy, which holds only in-frame ones; the method was immunoSEQ multiplex PCR. The sample lists 200,000 to 300,000 clones; approximately 89% were seen once. The sequencing sample was made of PBMCs or T cells enriched from blood (not recorded which). These receptors came from a woman in her 30s with acute COVID-19.

This rearrangement joins TRBV2 to TRBJ2-1, with 10 bases lining up with TRBD2. This CDR3 comprises 16 residues. Germline V gene lookup returns CDR1 SNHLY and CDR2 FYNNEI. Trimming cost V 4 bases and J 9 bases; bases outside gene matches: 12. The CDR3 loop is CASSGSGGAYFGEQFF. DNA of the CDR3: TGTGCCAGCAGTGGGAGCGGGGGGGCCTATTTTGGTGAGCAGTTCTTC.

The chain joins TRBV7-9 to TRBJ2-3, with D perhaps TRBD2 (6 bases). CDR1 is SEHNR, CDR2 FQNEAQ, per germline (reference sequence). V lost 6 bases and J 6 bases, leaving 10 bases between the germline ends. The CDR3 is made up of 12 amino acids. CDR3 loop: CASSPGVDTQYF. CDR3 nucleotide sequence: TGTGCCAGCAGTCCGGGGGTGGATACGCAGTATTTT.

This rearrangement joins TRBV6-2 or TRBV6-3 to TRBJ1-1; tentative D call: TRBD1 (5 bases). The V end lost 6 bases, the J end lost 5 bases, and 16 bases lay between the germline ends. This CDR3 has 14 amino acids. Germline-derived CDR1 and CDR2 are MNHEY and SVGEGT. This chain's CDR3 is CASSPWGVGTEAFF. The CDR3 bases are TGTGCCAGCAGCCCCTGGGGGGTCGGGACTGAAGCTTTCTTT.

This sequence joins TRBV7-9 and TRBJ2-3; 13 bases agree with TRBD2. V gave up 5 bases and J gave up 2 bases; unmatched junction bases: 4. The CDR3 spans 16 residues. Per the germline V gene, CDR1 is SEHNR and CDR2 is FQNEAQ (reference sequence). CDR3 coding DNA: TGTGCCAGCAGCCCGGGACTAGCGGGGTACACAGATACGCAGTATTTT. Protein sequence: CASSPGLAGYTDTQYF.